The 3 T cell receptor beta chains given below trace back to one sample, sequenced in a study of CD8 T cells in Susac syndrome. RNA amounts of roughly 0.45 to 1 ug underwent reverse transcription with random hexamers. TCRdb redid the calling of the immunoSEQ multiplex PCR reads with MiXCR, one entry per CDR3 protein. The sample carries about 250,000 distinct CDR3 sequences, approximately 92% recorded once. Input material: CD4+ T cells from PBMCs. These receptors came from a human donor with multiple sclerosis.

V is TRBV19 and J is TRBJ1-2; the D gene is possibly TRBD1 (6 bases). In germline, CDR1 is LNHDA, CDR2 SQIVND (reference sequence). This CDR3 region has 13 residues. Deletions cut 8 bases from V and 6 bases from J, with 16 bases between. The CDR3 region has the DNA TGTGCCAGTCGATCTGCAGGGGTGCATGGCTACACCTTC. The encoded protein is CASRSAGVHGYTF.

This chain links TRBV11-2 with TRBJ1-5; D is unresolved. The CDR3 runs to 12 residues. Germline V CDR1 and CDR2: SGHAT, FQNNGV. With 2 bases removed from V and 1 base from J, the gap between germline ends came to 0 bases. As DNA, the CDR3 is TGTGCCAGCAGCTTAAGCAATCAGCCCCAGCATTTT. This sequence encodes CASSLSNQPQHF.

The chain is built from TRBV7-7 and TRBJ2-5; possibly TRBD2 for D (5 bases). This CDR3 is 16 amino acids long. Trimming shortened V by 0 bases and J by 5 bases, and 16 bases separated the two germline ends. Germline V CDR1 and CDR2: SSHAT, FNYEAQ (reference sequence). In nucleotides, the CDR3 is TGTGCCAGCAGCTTAGCTTTTAACGGGGTACAGGAGACCCAGTACTTC. Translation gives CASSLAFNGVQETQYF.